This T cell receptor beta chain was found in a study of blood T cell repertoires in COVID-19. Repertoires were generated with immunoSEQ multiplex PCR, while TCRdb's copy carries only in-frame clones and drops some. Here the sample spans around 46,000 clones, around nine tenths being singletons. This CDR3 comprises 18 residues. Germline V CDR1 and CDR2: SGHDT, YYEEEE. Trimming shortened V by 4 bases and J by 0 bases, and 21 bases separated the two germline ends. This receptor was identified in a man aged 60 to 69 with active or convalescent COVID-19. The sequenced sample was peripheral blood. The rearrangement joins TRBV5-6 to TRBJ2-3, with D possibly TRBD1 on 6 matching bases. The CDR3: CASSLFRTATLSTDTQYF. Here the CDR3 DNA reads TGTGCCAGCAGCCTTTTCCGGACAGCCACCCTTAGCACAGATACGCAGTATTTT.